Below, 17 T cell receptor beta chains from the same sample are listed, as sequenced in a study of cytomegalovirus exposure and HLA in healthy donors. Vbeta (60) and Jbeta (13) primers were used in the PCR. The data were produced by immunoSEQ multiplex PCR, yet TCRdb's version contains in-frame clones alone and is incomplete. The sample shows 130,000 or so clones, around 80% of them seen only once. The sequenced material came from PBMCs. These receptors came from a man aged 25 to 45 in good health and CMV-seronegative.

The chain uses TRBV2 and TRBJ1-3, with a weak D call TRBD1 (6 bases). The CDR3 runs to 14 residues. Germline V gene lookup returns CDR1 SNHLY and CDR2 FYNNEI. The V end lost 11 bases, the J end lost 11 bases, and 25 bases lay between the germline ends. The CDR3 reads CAVQGEDGKRAIYF. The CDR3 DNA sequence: TGTGCCGTACAGGGAGAGGATGGGAAAAGGGCCATATATTTT.

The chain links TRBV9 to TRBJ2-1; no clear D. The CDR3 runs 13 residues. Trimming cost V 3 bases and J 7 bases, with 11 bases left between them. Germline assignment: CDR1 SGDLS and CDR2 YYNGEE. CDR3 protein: CASSDKTWNEQFF. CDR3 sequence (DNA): TGTGCCAGCAGCGATAAGACATGGAATGAGCAGTTCTTC.

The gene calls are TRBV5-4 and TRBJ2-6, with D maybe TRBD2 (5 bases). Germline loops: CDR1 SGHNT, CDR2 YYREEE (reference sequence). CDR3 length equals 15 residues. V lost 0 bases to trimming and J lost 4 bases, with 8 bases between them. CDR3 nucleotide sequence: TGTGCCAGCAGCTTGGGCGGGTCCGGGGCCAACGTCCTGACTTTC. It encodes CASSLGGSGANVLTF.

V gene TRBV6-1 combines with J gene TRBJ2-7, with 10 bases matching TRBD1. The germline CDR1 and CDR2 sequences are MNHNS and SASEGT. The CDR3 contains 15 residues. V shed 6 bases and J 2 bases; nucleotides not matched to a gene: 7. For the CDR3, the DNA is TGTGCCAGCAGGTCGGGACAGGGGACCACCTACGAGCAGTACTTC. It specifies CASRSGQGTTYEQYF.

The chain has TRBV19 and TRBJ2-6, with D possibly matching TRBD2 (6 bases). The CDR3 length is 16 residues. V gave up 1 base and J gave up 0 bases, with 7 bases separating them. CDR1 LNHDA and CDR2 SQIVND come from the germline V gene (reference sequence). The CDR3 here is CASSIVGGSGANVLTF. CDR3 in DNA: TGTGCCAGTAGTATAGTGGGGGGCTCTGGGGCCAACGTCCTGACTTTC.

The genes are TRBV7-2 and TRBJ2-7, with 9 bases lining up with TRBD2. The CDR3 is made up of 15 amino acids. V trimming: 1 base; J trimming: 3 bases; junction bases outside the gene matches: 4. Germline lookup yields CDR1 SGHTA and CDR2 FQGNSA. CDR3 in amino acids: CASSLGGLAYYEQYF. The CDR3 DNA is TGTGCCAGCAGCTTAGGGGGACTAGCATACTACGAGCAGTACTTC.

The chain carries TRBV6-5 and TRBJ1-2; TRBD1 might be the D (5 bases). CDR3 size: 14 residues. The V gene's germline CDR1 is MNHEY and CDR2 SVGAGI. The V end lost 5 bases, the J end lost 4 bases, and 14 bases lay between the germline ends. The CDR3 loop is CASSEYDSVYGYTF. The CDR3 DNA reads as TGTGCCAGCAGTGAATATGACAGCGTCTATGGCTACACCTTC.

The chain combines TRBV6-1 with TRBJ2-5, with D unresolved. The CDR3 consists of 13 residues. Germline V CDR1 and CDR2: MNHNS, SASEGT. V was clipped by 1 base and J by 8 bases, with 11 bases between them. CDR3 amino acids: CASSEGGSSTQYF. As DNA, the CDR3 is TGTGCCAGCAGTGAAGGCGGTAGTTCTACCCAGTACTTC.

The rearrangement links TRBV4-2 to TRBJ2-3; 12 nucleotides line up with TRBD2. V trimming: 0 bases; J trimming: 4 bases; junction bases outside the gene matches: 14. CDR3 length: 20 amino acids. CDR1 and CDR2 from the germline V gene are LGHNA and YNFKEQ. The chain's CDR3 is CASSQDPPSGGAGTSDTQYF. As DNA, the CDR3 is TGTGCCAGCAGCCAAGATCCCCCTAGCGGGGGGGCCGGGACCTCAGATACGCAGTATTTT.

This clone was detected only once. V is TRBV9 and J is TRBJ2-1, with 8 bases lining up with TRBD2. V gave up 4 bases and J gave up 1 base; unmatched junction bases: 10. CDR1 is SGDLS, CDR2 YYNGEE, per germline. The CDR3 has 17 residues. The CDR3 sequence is CASSPRDSGVSYNEQFF. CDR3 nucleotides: TGTGCCAGCAGCCCCCGTGATAGCGGGGTATCCTACAATGAGCAGTTCTTC.

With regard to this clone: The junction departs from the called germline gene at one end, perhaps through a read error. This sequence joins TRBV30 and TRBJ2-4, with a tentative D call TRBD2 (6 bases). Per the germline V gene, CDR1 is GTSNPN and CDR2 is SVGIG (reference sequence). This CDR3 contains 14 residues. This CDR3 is CAWAGGIAKNSQYF. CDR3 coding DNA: TGTGCCTGGGCTGGGGGGATAGCCAAAAACAGTCAGTACTTC.

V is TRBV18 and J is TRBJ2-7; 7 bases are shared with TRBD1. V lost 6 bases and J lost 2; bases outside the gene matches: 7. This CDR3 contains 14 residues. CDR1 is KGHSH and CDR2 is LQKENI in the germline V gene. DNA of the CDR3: TGTGCCAGCTCCCCGCCGACAGGGACCTACGAGCAGTACTTC. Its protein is CASSPPTGTYEQYF.

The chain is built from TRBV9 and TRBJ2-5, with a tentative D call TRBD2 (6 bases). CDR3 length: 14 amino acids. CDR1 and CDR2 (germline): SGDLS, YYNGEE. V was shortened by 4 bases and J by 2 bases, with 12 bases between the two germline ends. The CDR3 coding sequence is TGTGCCAGCAGCTCCCCGACTAGACAAGAGACCCAGTACTTC. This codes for CASSSPTRQETQYF. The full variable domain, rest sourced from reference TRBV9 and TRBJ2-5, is DSGVTQTPKHLITATGQRVTLRCSPRSGDLSVYWYQQSLDQGLQFLIQYYNGEERAKGNILERFSAQQFPDLHSELNLSSLELGDSALYFCASSSPTRQETQYFGPGTRLLVL.

The CDR3 region has the DNA TGTGCCAGCAGTGAATACCTCCAGTCCGCCGGGGAGCTGTTTTTT. It encodes CASSEYLQSAGELFF. The rearrangement uses TRBV25-1 and TRBJ2-2; D gene ambiguous. The germline V gene has CDR1 MGHDK and CDR2 SYGVNS. This CDR3 is 15 amino acids long. Trimming cost V 0 bases and J 6 bases, with 11 bases left between them. Drawing the rest from reference TRBV25-1 and TRBJ2-2, the complete variable domain is EADIYQTPRYLVIGTGKKITLECSQTMGHDKMYWYQQDPGMELHLIHYSYGVNSTEKGDLSSESTVSRIRTEHFPLTLESARPSHTSQYLCASSEYLQSAGELFFGEGSRLTVL.

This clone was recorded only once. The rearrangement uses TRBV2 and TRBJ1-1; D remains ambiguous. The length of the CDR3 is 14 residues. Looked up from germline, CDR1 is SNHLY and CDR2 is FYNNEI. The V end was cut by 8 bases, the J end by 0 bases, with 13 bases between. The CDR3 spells CASFREGMNTEAFF. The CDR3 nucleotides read TGTGCCAGCTTTCGGGAGGGAATGAACACTGAAGCTTTCTTT.

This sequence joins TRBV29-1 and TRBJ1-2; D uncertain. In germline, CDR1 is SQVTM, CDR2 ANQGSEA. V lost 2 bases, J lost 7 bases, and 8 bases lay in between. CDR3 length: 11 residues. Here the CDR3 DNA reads TGCAGCGTTGAATGGGCGGGTGGCTACACCTTC. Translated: CSVEWAGGYTF.

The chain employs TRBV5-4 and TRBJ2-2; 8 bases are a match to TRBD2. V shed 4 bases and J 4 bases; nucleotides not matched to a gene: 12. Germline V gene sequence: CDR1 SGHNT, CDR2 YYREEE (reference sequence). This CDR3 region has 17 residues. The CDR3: CASSALASGSGTGELFF. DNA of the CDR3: TGTGCCAGCAGCGCCCTGGCTAGCGGGTCGGGCACCGGGGAGCTGTTTTTT.